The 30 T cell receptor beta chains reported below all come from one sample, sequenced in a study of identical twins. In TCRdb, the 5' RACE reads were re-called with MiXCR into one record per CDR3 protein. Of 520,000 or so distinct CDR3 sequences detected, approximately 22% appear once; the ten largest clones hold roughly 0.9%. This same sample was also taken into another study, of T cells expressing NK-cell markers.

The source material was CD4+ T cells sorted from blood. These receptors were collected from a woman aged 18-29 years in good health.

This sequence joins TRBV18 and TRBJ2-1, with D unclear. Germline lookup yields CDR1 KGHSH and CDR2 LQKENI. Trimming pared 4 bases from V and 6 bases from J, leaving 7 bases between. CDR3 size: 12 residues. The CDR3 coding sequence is TGTGCCAGCTCACAAAGCGTCAATGAGCAGTTCTTC. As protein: CASSQSVNEQFF.

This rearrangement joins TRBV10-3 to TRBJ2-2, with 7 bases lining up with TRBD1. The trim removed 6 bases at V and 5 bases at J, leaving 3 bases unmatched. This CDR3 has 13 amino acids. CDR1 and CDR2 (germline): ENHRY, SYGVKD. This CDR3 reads CAISETGTGELFF. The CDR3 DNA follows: TGTGCCATCAGCGAGACAGGGACCGGGGAGCTGTTTTTT.

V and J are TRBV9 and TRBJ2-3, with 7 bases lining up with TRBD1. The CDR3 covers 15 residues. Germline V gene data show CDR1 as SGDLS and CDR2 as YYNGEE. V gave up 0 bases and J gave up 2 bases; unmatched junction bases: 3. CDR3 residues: CASSVEGAPTDTQYF. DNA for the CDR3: TGTGCCAGCAGCGTAGAGGGGGCCCCCACAGATACGCAGTATTTT.

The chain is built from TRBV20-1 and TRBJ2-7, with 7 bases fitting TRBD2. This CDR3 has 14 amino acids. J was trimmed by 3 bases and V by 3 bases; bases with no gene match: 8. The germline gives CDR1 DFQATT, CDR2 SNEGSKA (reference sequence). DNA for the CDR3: TGCAGTGCTAGTCAGGGACTACTCTACTACGAGCAGTACTTC. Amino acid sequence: CSASQGLLYYEQYF.

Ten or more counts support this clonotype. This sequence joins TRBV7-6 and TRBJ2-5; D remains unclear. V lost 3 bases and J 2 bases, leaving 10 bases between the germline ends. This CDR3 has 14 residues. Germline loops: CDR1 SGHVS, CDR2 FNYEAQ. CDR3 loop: CASSLGRSQETQYF. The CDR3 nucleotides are TGTGCCAGCAGCTTGGGCAGATCGCAAGAGACCCAGTACTTC.

The CDR3 reads CASSRGQIAGKNNEQFF. For the CDR3, the DNA is TGTGCCAGCTCACGAGGCCAAATAGCGGGAAAAAACAATGAGCAGTTCTTC. This chain joins TRBV18 and TRBJ2-1; TRBD2 aligns across 8 bases. Germline V CDR1 and CDR2: KGHSH, LQKENI. V shed 4 bases, J shed 5 bases, and the junction held 13 bases outside the gene matches. There are 17 residues in the CDR3.

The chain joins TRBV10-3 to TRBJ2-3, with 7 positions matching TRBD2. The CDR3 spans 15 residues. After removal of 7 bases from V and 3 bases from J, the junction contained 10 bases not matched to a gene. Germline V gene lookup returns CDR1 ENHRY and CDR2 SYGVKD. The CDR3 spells CAIKEGRESTDTQYF. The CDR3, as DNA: TGTGCCATCAAAGAGGGGCGGGAGTCTACAGATACGCAGTATTTT.

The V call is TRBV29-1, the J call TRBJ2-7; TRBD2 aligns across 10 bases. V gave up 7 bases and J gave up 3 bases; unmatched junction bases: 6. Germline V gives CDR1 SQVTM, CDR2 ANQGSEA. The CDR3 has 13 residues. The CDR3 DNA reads TGCAGCGCAGGGACTAGCGACAACTACGAGCAGTACTTC. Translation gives CSAGTSDNYEQYF.

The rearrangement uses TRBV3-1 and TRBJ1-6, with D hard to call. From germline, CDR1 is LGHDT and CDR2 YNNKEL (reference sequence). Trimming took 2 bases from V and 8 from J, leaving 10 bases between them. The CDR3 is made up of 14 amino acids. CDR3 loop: CASSQHGPYSPLHF. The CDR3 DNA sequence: TGTGCCAGCAGCCAACACGGGCCTTATTCACCCCTCCACTTT.

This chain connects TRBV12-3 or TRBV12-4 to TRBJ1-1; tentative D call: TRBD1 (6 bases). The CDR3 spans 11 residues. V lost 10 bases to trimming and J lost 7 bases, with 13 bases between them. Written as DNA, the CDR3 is TGTGCCACCAAGAGGGGGGATGAAGCTTTCTTT. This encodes CATKRGDEAFF.

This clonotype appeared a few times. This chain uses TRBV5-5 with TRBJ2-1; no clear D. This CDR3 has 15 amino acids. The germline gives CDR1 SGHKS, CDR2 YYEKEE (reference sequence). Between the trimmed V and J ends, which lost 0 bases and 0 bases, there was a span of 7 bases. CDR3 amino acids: CASSLDVSSYNEQFF. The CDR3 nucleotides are TGTGCCAGCAGCTTGGACGTTAGCTCCTACAATGAGCAGTTCTTC.

The CDR3 DNA sequence: TGTGCCAGCAGCCTGAGACAGGGACGCAATCAGCCCCAGCATTTT. Translation: CASSLRQGRNQPQHF. The chain couples TRBV5-5 to TRBJ1-5; 7 positions agree with TRBD1. CDR1 and CDR2 (germline): SGHKS, YYEKEE (reference sequence). This CDR3 comprises 15 residues. The V and J ends lost 4 bases and 2 bases, in that order; junction bases with no gene match: 6. Drawing the rest from reference TRBV5-5 and TRBJ1-5, the complete variable domain is DAGVTQSPTHLIKTRGQQVTLRCSPISGHKSVSWYQQVLGQGPQFIFQYYEKEERGRGNFPDRFSARQFPNYSSELNVNALLLGDSALYLCASSLRQGRNQPQHFGDGTRLSIL.

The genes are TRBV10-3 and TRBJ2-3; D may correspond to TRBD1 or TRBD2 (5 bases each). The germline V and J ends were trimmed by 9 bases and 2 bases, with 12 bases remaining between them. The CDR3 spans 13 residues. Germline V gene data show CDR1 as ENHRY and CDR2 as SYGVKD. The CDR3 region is CAISDGTTDTQYF. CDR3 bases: TGTGCCATATCGGACGGGACCACAGATACGCAGTATTTT.

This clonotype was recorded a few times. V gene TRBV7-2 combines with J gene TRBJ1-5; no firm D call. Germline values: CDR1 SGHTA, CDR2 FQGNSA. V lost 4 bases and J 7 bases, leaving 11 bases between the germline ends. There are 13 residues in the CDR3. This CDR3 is CASSSGPEQPQHF. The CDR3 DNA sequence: TGTGCCAGCAGCTCCGGACCAGAGCAGCCCCAGCATTTT.

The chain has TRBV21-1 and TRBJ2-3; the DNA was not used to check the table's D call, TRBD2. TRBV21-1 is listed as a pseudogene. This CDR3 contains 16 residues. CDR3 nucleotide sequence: TGTGCCAGCAGCAAGGGAGAACAGCGTTGCACAGATACGCAGTATTTT. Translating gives CASSKGEQRCTDTQYF.

As DNA, the CDR3 is TGTGCCAGCAGCTTATTATCCTTACAAGAGACCCAGTACTTC. Amino acid sequence: CASSLLSLQETQYF. The chain combines TRBV7-9 with TRBJ2-5; D uncertain. The CDR3 totals 14 residues. The germline V gene has CDR1 SEHNR and CDR2 FQNEAQ (reference sequence). Trimming removed 2 bases at V and 2 bases at J, with 9 bases between. Variable domain in full (rest from reference TRBV7-9 and TRBJ2-5): DTGVSQNPRHKITKRGQNVTFRCDPISEHNRLYWYRQTLGQGPEFLTYFQNEAQLEKSRLLSDRFSAERPKGSFSTLEIQRTEQGDSAMYLCASSLLSLQETQYFGPGTRLLVL.

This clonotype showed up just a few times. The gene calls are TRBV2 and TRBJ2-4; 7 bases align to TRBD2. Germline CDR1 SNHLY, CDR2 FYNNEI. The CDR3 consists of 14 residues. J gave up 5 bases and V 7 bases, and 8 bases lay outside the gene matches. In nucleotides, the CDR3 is TGTGCCAGCATTCGTGGACTAGACCAAAACATTCAGTACTTC. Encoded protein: CASIRGLDQNIQYF.

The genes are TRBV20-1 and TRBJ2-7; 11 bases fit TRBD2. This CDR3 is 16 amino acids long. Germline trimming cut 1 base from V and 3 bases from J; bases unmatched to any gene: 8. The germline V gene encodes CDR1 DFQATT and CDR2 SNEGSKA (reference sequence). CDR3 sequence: CSARATTGTSGYEQYF. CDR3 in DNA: TGCAGTGCTAGAGCAACGACCGGGACTAGCGGCTACGAGCAGTACTTC.

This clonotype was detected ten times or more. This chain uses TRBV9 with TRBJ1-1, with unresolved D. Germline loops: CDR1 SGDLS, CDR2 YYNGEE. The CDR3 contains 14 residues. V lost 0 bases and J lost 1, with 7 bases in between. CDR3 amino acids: CASSVEGSNTEAFF. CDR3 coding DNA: TGTGCCAGCAGCGTAGAGGGCTCGAACACTGAAGCTTTCTTT.

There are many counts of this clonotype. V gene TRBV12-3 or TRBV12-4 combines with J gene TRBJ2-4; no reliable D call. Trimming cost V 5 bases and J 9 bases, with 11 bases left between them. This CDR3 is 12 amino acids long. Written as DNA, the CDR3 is TGTGCCAGCAGTCACGAACCAGGCATTCAGTACTTC. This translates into CASSHEPGIQYF.

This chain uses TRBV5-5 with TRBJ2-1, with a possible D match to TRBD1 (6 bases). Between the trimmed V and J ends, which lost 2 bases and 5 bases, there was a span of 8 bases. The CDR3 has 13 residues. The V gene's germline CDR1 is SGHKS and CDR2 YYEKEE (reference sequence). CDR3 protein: CASSLQGHNEQFF. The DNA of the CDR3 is TGTGCCAGCAGCTTACAGGGCCACAATGAGCAGTTCTTC.

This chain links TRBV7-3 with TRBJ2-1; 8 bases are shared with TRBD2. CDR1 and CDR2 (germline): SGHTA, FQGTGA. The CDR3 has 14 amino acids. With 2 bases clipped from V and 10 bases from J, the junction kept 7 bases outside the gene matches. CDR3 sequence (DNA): TGTGCCAGCAGCTTAGTGGCCGGGGGGGCGGAGCAGTTCTTC. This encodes CASSLVAGGAEQFF.

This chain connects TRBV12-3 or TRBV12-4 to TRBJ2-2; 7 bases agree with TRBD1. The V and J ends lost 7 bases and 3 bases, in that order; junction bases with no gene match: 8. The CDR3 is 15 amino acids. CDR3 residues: CASKGRQGYTGELFF. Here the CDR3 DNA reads TGTGCCAGCAAGGGACGACAGGGATACACCGGGGAGCTGTTTTTT.

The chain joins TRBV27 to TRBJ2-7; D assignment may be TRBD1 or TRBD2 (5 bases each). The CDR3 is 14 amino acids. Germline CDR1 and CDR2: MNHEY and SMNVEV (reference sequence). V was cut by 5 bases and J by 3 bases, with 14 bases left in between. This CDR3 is CASSPAMRGYEQYF. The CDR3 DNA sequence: TGTGCCAGCAGTCCCGCGATGAGGGGCTACGAGCAGTACTTC.

In DNA form, the CDR3 reads TGCGCCAGCGAACCGGACGGGTTGAACACTGAAGCTTTCTTT. Translation: CASEPDGLNTEAFF. This sequence joins TRBV10-2 and TRBJ1-1; D ambiguous. This CDR3 region has 14 residues. Trimming stripped 8 bases from V and 0 bases from J, with 13 bases between. Germline values: CDR1 WSHSY, CDR2 SAAADI.

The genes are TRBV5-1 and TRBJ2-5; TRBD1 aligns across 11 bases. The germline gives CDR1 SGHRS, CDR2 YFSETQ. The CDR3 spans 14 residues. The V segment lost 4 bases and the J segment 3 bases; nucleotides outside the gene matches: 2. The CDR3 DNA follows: TGCGCCAGCAGCACGGGACAGGGGGAAGAGACCCAGTACTTC. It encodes CASSTGQGEETQYF.

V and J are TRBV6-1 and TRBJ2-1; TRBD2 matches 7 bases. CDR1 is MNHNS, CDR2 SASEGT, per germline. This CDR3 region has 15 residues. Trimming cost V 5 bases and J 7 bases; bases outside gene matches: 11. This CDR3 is CASSPIGEGRNEQFF. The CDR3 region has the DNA TGTGCCAGCAGTCCTATAGGGGAGGGCCGAAATGAGCAGTTCTTC.

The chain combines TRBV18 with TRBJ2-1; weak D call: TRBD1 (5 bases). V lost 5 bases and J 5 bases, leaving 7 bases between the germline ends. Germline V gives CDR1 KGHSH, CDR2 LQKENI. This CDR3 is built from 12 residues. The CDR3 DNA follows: TGTGCCAGCTCAGGGGCGGACAATGAGCAGTTCTTC. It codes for CASSGADNEQFF.

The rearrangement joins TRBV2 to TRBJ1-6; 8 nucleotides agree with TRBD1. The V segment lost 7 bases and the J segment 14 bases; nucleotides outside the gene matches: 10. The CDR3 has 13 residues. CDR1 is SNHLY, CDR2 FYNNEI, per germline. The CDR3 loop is CASMPETGVSLHF. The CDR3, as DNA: TGTGCCAGCATGCCCGAGACAGGGGTTTCCCTCCACTTT.

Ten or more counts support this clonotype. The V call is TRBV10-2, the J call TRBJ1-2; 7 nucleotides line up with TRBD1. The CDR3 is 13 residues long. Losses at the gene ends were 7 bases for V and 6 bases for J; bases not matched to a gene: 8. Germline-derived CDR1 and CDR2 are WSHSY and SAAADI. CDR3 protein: CASIAGGEDGYTF. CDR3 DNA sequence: TGCGCCAGCATCGCAGGGGGTGAGGATGGCTACACCTTC.